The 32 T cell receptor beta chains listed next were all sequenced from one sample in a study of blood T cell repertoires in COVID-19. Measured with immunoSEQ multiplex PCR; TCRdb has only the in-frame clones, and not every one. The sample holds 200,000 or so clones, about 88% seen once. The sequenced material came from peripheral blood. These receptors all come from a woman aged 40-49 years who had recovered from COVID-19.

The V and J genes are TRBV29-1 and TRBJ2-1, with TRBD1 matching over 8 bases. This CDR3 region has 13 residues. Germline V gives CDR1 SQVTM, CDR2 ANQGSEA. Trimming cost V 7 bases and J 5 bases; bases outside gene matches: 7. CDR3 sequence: CSAAGQENNEQFF. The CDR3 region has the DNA TGCAGCGCCGCGGGACAGGAAAACAATGAGCAGTTCTTC.

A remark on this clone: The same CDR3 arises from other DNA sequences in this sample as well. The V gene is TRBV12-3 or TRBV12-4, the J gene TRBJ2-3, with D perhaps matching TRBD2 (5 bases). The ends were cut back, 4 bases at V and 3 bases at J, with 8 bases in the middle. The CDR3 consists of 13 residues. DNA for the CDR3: TGTGCCAGCAGTTCCGGGGTTACAGATACGCAGTATTTT. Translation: CASSSGVTDTQYF.

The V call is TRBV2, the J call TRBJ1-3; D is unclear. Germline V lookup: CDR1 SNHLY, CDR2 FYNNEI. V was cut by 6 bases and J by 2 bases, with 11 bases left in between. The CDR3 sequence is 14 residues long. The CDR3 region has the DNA TGTGCCAGCAGCCCCCTTTTAGCTGGAAACACCATATATTTT. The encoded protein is CASSPLLAGNTIYF.

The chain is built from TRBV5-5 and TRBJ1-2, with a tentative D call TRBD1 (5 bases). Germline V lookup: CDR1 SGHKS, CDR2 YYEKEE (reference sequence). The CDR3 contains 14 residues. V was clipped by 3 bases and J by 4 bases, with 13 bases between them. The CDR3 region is CASSSLLTGYGYTF. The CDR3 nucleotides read TGTGCCAGCAGCTCCCTGCTAACAGGCTATGGCTACACCTTC.

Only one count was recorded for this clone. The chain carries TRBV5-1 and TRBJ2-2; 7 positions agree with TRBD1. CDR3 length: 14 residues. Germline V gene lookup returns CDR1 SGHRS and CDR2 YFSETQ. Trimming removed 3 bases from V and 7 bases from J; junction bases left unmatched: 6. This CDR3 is CASSSTGIDGELFF. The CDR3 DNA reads TGCGCCAGCAGCTCGACAGGGATTGACGGGGAGCTGTTTTTT. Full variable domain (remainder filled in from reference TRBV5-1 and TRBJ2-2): KAGVTQTPRYLIKTRGQQVTLSCSPISGHRSVSWYQQTPGQGLQFLFEYFSETQRNKGNFPGRFSGRQFSNSRSEMNVSTLELGDSALYLCASSSTGIDGELFFGEGSRLTVL.

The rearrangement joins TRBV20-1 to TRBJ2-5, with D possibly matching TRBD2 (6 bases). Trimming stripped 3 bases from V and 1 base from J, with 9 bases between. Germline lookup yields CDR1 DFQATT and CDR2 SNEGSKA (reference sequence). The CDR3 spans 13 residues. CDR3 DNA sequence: TGCAGTGCTAGTCGGGGGATCCAAGAGACCCAGTACTTC. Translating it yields CSASRGIQETQYF.

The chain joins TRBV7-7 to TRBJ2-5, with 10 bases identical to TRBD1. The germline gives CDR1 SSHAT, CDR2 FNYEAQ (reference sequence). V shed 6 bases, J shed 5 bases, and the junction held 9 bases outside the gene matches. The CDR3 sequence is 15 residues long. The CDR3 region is CASSTGTGARETQYF. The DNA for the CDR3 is TGTGCCAGCAGTACCGGGACAGGGGCGCGGGAGACCCAGTACTTC.

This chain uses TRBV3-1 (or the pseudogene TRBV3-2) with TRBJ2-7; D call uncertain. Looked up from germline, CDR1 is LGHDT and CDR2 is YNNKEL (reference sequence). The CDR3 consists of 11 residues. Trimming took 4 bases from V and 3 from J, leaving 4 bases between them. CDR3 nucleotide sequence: TGTGCCAGCAGCCTTTACTACGAGCAGTACTTC. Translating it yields CASSLYYEQYF.

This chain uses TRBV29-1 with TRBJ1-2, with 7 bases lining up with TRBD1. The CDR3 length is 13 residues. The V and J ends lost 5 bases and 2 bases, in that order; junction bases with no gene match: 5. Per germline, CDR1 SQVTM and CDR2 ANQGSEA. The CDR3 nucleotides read TGCAGCGTTCCGGGACAGCGAAACTATGGCTACACCTTC. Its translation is CSVPGQRNYGYTF.

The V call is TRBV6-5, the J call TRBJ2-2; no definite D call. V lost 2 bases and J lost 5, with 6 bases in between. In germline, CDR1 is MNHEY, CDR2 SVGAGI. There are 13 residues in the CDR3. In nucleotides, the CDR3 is TGTGCCAGCAGTTACCAAGAGACCGGGGAGCTGTTTTTT. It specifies CASSYQETGELFF.

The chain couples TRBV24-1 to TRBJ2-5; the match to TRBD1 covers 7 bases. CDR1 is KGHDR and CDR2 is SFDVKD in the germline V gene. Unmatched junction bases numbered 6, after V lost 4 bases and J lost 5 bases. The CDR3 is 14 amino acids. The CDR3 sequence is CATSDTGVRETQYF. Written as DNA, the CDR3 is TGTGCCACCAGTGACACAGGGGTGAGGGAGACCCAGTACTTC.

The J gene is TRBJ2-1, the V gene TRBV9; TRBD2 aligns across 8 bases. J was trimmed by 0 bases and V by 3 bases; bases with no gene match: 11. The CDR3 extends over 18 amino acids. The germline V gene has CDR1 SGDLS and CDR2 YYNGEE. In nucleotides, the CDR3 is TGTGCCAGCAGCGGGGAGAGGGTAGCGGGGAGCTCCTACAATGAGCAGTTCTTC. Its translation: CASSGERVAGSSYNEQFF. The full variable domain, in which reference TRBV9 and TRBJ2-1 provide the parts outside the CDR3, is DSGVTQTPKHLITATGQRVTLRCSPRSGDLSVYWYQQSLDQGLQFLIQYYNGEERAKGNILERFSAQQFPDLHSELNLSSLELGDSALYFCASSGERVAGSSYNEQFFGPGTRLTVL.

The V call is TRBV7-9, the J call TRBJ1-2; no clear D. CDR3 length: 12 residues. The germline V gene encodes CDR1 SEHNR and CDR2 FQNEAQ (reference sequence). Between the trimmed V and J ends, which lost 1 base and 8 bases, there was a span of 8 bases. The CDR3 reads CASSLDPRGYTF. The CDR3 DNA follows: TGTGCCAGCAGCTTAGATCCGAGGGGCTACACCTTC.

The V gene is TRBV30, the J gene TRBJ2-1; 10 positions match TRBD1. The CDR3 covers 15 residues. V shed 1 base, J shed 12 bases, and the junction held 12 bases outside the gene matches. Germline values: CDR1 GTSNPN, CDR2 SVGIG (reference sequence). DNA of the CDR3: TGTGCCTGGAGTGGGGGACAGGGGACCACACGGGTGCAGTTCTTC. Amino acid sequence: CAWSGGQGTTRVQFF. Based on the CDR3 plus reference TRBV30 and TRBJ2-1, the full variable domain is SQTIHQWPATLVQPVGSPLSLECTVEGTSNPNLYWYRQAAGRGLQLLFYSVGIGQISSEVPQNLSASRPQDRQFILSSKKLLLSDSGFYLCAWSGGQGTTRVQFFGPGTRLTVL.

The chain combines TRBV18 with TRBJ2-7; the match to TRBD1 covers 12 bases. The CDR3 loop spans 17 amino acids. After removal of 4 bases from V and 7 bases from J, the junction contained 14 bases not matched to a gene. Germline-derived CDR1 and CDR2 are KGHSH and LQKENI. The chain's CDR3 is CASSQNLPGQGAGEQYF. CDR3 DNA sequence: TGTGCCAGCTCACAAAATTTACCGGGACAGGGGGCGGGGGAGCAGTACTTC.

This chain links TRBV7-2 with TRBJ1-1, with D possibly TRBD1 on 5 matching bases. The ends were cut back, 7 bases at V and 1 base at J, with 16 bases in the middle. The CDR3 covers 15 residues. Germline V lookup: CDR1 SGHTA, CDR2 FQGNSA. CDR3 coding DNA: TGTGCCAGCACAAAGGACACTTTCTCGAACACTGAAGCTTTCTTT. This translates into CASTKDTFSNTEAFF.

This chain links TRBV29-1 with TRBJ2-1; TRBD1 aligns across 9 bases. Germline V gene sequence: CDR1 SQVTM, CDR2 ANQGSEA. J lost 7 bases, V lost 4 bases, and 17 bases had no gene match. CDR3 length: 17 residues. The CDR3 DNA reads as TGCAGCGTTGGCCGGGACAGGGAATCAAAAGTTCGGAATGAGCAGTTCTTC. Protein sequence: CSVGRDRESKVRNEQFF.

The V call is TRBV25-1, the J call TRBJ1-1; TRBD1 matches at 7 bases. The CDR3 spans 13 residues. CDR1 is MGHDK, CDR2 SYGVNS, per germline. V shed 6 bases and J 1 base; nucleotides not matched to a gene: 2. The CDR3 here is CASRGTENTEAFF. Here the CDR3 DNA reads TGTGCCAGCAGGGGGACAGAGAACACTGAAGCTTTCTTT.

CDR3: CASSPRGEGPGEQFF. The DNA of the CDR3 is TGTGCCAGCAGCCCCAGAGGGGAGGGCCCAGGTGAGCAGTTCTTC. V gene TRBV28 combines with J gene TRBJ2-1; 7 bases line up with TRBD2. Losses at the gene ends were 6 bases for V and 9 bases for J; bases not matched to a gene: 14. This CDR3 spans 15 amino acids. CDR1 is MDHEN and CDR2 is SYDVKM in the germline V gene.

The CDR3 sequence is CASSEAAGNTQYF. In nucleotides, the CDR3 is TGTGCCAGCAGTGAAGCGGCGGGGAATACGCAGTATTTT. The chain joins TRBV6-1 to TRBJ2-3; possible D gene TRBD2, 6 bases. Germline V gene lookup returns CDR1 MNHNS and CDR2 SASEGT. Trimming removed 0 bases from V and 7 bases from J, with 8 bases in between. The CDR3 extends over 13 amino acids.

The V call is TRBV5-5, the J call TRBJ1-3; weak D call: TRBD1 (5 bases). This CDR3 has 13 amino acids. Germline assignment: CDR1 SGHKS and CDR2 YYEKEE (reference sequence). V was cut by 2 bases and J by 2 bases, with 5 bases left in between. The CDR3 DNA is TGTGCCAGCAGCTTAGGGGCTGGAAACACCATATATTTT. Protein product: CASSLGAGNTIYF.

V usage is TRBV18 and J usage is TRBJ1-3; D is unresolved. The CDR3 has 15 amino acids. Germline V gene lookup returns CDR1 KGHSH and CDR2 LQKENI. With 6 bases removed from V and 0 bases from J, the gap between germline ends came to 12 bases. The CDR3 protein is CASSPGQVSGNTIYF. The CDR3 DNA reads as TGTGCCAGCTCCCCTGGGCAGGTCTCTGGAAACACCATATATTTT.

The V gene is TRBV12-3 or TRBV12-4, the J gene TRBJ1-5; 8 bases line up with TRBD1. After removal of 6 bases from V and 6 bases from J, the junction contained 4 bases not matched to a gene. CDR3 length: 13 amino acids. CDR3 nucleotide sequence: TGTGCCAGCAGACCACAGGGGGGTCAGCCCCAGCATTTT. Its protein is CASRPQGGQPQHF.

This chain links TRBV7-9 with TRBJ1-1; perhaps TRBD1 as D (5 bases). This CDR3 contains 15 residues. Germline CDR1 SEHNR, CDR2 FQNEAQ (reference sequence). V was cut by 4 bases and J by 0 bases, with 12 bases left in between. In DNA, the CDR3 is TGTGCCAGCAGCTCACCGACGGGGGTGAACACTGAAGCTTTCTTT. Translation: CASSSPTGVNTEAFF.

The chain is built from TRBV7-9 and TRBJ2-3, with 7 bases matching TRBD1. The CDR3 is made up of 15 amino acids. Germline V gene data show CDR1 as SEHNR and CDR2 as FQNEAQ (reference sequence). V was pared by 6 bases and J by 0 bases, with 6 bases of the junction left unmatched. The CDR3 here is CASRSGTVSTDTQYF. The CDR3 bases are TGTGCCAGCAGGTCCGGGACAGTCAGCACAGATACGCAGTATTTT.

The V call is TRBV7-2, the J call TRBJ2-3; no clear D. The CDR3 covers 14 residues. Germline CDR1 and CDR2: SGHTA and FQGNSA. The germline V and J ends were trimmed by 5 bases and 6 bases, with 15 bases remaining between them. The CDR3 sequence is CASSALVFGDTQYF. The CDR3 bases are TGTGCCAGCAGCGCCTTGGTGTTCGGGGATACGCAGTATTTT.

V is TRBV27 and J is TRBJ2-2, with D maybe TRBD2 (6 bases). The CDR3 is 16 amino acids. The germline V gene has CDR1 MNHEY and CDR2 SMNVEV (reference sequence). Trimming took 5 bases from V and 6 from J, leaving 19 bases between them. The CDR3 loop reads CASSPTSYWTPGELFF. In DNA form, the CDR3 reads TGTGCCAGCAGTCCTACTAGCTATTGGACGCCCGGGGAGCTGTTTTTT.

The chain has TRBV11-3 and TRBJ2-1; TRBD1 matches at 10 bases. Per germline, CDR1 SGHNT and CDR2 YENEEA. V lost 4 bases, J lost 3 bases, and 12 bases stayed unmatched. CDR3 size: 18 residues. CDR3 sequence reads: CASSSGQGEQGVYNEQFF. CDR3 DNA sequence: TGTGCCAGCAGCTCTGGACAGGGGGAGCAGGGTGTCTACAATGAGCAGTTCTTC.

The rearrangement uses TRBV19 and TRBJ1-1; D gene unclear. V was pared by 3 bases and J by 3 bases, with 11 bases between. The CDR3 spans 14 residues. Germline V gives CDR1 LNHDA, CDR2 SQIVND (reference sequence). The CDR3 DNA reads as TGTGCCAGTAGTATTTCGGGGTTGTACACTGAAGCTTTCTTT. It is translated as CASSISGLYTEAFF.

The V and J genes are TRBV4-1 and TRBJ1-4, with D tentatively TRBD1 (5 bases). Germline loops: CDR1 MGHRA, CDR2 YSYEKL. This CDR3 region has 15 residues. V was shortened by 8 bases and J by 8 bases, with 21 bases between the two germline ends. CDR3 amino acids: CASAPGRAGEEKLFF. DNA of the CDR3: TGCGCCAGCGCCCCTGGCAGGGCCGGTGAGGAAAAACTGTTTTTT.

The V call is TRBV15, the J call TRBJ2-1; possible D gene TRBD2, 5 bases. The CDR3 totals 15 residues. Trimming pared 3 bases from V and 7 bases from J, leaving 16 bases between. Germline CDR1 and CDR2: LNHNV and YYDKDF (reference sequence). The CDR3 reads CATSSRGAEWNEQFF. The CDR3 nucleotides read TGTGCCACCAGCAGTCGGGGAGCTGAGTGGAATGAGCAGTTCTTC.

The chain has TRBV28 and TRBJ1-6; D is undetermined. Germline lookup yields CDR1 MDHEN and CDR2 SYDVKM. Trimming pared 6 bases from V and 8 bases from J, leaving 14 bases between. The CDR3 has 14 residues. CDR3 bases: TGTGCCAGCAGCACGTATAGGACTGATTCACCCCTCCACTTT. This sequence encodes CASSTYRTDSPLHF.